These 3 T cell receptor beta chains originate from one sample sequenced in a study of T-cell memory formation after mild COVID-19. TCRdb reprocessed the 5' RACE reads via MiXCR and lists one record per CDR3 protein. Counted here are approximately 300,000 distinct CDR3 sequences, around 15% occurring once; the ten biggest clones make up about 20%. Material for sequencing was PBMCs or a T cell subset sorted from them (not recorded which). The receptors originated from a man aged 18 to 29 who had mild COVID-19 (a few samples of this study predate the infection). Cell type and time point are not known.

This clonotype was seen a handful of times. The chain employs TRBV28 and TRBJ1-5; TRBD1 aligns across 7 bases. V was clipped by 4 bases and J by 2 bases; unmatched bases: 5. This CDR3 contains 15 residues. Germline V gene sequence: CDR1 MDHEN, CDR2 SYDVKM. CDR3 amino acids: CASSSTGIGNQPQHF. The CDR3 DNA reads as TGTGCCAGCAGTTCGACAGGGATTGGCAATCAGCCCCAGCATTTT.

This chain connects TRBV2 to TRBJ2-3, with 8 bases that match TRBD2. V gave up 9 bases and J gave up 4 bases; unmatched junction bases: 6. The CDR3 is made up of 13 amino acids. Germline V gives CDR1 SNHLY, CDR2 FYNNEI. The CDR3 spells CARRGGLSDTQYF. In DNA form, the CDR3 reads TGTGCCAGACGGGGGGGCCTCTCAGATACGCAGTATTTT.

The rearrangement joins TRBV7-9 to TRBJ2-3; a possible D gene is TRBD2 (5 bases). CDR3 size: 15 residues. Germline V gives CDR1 SEHNR, CDR2 FQNEAQ (reference sequence). The V and J ends lost 2 bases and 6 bases respectively, with 15 bases between them. The CDR3 coding sequence is TGTGCCAGCAGCTTAATAGCGAGTCACCGGGATACGCAGTATTTT. Its protein product is CASSLIASHRDTQYF.